One sample yielded the 8 T cell receptor beta chains listed below, sequenced in a study of shared clonotypes between healthy human individuals. This table comes from immunoSEQ multiplex PCR, and its TCRdb copy is limited to in-frame clones, with some not included. The repertoire holds about 1 million clones, with approximately 80% as singletons. Source material: memory CD4+ T cells from PBMCs. Subset meaning: CD45RA-negative fraction. The origin of the receptors is a young man in good health. Some clones in this sample may be carry-over from other donors' samples.

The chain joins TRBV30 to TRBJ1-2; 10 positions match TRBD1. CDR3 length equals 13 residues. The germline V gene encodes CDR1 GTSNPN and CDR2 SVGIG (reference sequence). The V segment lost 3 bases and the J segment 7 bases; nucleotides outside the gene matches: 5. CDR3 loop: CAWSERDRGGYTF. The CDR3 DNA is TGTGCCTGGAGCGAAAGGGACAGGGGTGGCTACACCTTC.

This clone was observed a single time. This chain connects TRBV15 to TRBJ2-2; D perhaps matches TRBD1 (5 bases). The CDR3 extends over 13 amino acids. With 5 bases removed from V and 4 bases from J, the gap between germline ends came to 8 bases. Germline V CDR1 and CDR2: LNHNV, YYDKDF (reference sequence). CDR3: CATSSDSTGELFF. Written as DNA, the CDR3 is TGTGCCACCAGCTCAGACAGCACCGGGGAGCTGTTTTTT.

The chain uses TRBV18 and TRBJ2-3, with D maybe TRBD1 (5 bases). The CDR3 runs 15 residues. Looked up from germline, CDR1 is KGHSH and CDR2 is LQKENI. With 3 bases removed from V and 3 bases from J, the gap between germline ends came to 13 bases. The DNA for the CDR3 is TGTGCCAGCTCACCTTTGCAGGGTTGGACAGATACGCAGTATTTT. This translates into CASSPLQGWTDTQYF.

The genes are TRBV30 and TRBJ1-5, with D maybe TRBD1 (6 bases). Germline assignment: CDR1 GTSNPN and CDR2 SVGIG (reference sequence). The CDR3 totals 18 residues. V was shortened by 3 bases and J by 4 bases, with 25 bases between the two germline ends. CDR3 amino acids: CAWSLRSDSLLNNQPQHF. In DNA, the CDR3 is TGTGCCTGGAGCCTCAGGTCGGACAGCCTATTAAATAATCAGCCCCAGCATTTT.

Concerning this clone itself: The same CDR3 is also encoded by other DNA sequences in this sample. The V call is TRBV4-1, the J call TRBJ1-1; D ambiguous. V was trimmed by 4 bases and J by 0 bases, leaving 6 bases between them. The germline V gene has CDR1 MGHRA and CDR2 YSYEKL. The CDR3 loop spans 13 amino acids. The CDR3: CASSLRLNTEAFF. DNA of the CDR3: TGCGCCAGCAGCCTCCGCCTGAACACTGAAGCTTTCTTT.

This chain joins TRBV5-1 and TRBJ1-2, with no clear D. Trimming shortened V by 4 bases and J by 3 bases, and 13 bases separated the two germline ends. The CDR3 loop spans 14 amino acids. The germline CDR1 and CDR2 sequences are SGHRS and YFSETQ. The CDR3 nucleotides read TGCGCCAGCAGCCGGGAAGGCAGCGACTATGGCTACACCTTC. Translated: CASSREGSDYGYTF.

J is TRBJ2-7 and V is TRBV11-2; TRBD2 aligns across 9 bases. Per germline, CDR1 SGHAT and CDR2 FQNNGV. V lost 5 bases and J lost 0; bases outside the gene matches: 8. This CDR3 is 16 amino acids long. CDR3 in DNA: TGTGCCAGCAGCGCCCTAGCGGGACCCTTCTCCTACGAGCAGTACTTC. This sequence encodes CASSALAGPFSYEQYF.

The chain is built from TRBV29-1 and TRBJ2-3; 8 positions match TRBD1. Trimming cost V 6 bases and J 5 bases; bases outside gene matches: 10. The CDR3 sequence is 14 residues long. CDR1 SQVTM and CDR2 ANQGSEA come from the germline V gene. In nucleotides, the CDR3 is TGCAGCGTCGCCGACCGACAGGGGAAAGATACGCAGTATTTT. This codes for CSVADRQGKDTQYF.